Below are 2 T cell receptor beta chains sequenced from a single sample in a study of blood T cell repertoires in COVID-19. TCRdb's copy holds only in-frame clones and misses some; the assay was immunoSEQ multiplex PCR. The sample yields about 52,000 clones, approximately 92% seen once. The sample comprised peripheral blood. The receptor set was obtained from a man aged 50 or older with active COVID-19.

CDR3 sequence: CASSQGPLTSWGDTDTQYF. The CDR3, as DNA: TGTGCCAGCAGCCAAGGCCCCCTAACAAGCTGGGGGGACACAGATACGCAGTATTTT. This chain uses TRBV3-1 (or the pseudogene TRBV3-2) with TRBJ2-3; weak D call: TRBD2 (6 bases). The V end lost 1 base, the J end lost 2 bases, and 22 bases lay between the germline ends. This CDR3 has 19 residues. Germline CDR1 and CDR2: LGHDT and YNNKEL (reference sequence).

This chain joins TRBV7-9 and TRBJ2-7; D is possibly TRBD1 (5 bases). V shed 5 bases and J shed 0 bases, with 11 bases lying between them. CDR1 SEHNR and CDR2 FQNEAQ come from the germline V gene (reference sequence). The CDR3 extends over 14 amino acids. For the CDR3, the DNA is TGTGCCAGCAGCCCCGGAAGGGGCTCCTACGAGCAGTACTTC. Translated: CASSPGRGSYEQYF.